The 17 T cell receptor beta chains in this list originate from one sample, sequenced in a study of T cell responses to AZD1222 COVID-19 vaccine (dated by TCRdb to the early 2020s). Library preparation was by the immunoSEQ multiplex PCR assay. Entries here come from immuneACCESS through TCRdb and include only in-frame sequences with V and J called. Some clones fail to appear in such tables; in the studies checked, an unresolved V gene covers under half of the shortfall, and the cause of the remainder is unknown. In all, the sample holds some 160,000 clones, and about 92% of those were seen once. The top ten hold about 1% of the sample. The time point tag for this specimen amounts to: baseline before first vaccination. Sequences were derived from peripheral blood, sampled on day 0 of AZD1222 vaccination. The receptor source for this set is an adult in good health.

This chain joins TRBV7-2 and TRBJ1-6, with D uncertain. With 7 bases removed from V and 5 bases from J, the gap between germline ends came to 6 bases. The CDR3 covers 12 residues. The V gene's germline CDR1 is SGHTA and CDR2 FQGNSA. Here the CDR3 reads CASTPNNSPLHF. The CDR3 nucleotides are TGTGCCAGCACCCCTAATAATTCACCCCTCCACTTT.

The chain links TRBV15 to TRBJ1-2; D remains unclear. The CDR3 runs to 17 residues. V dropped 0 bases and J dropped 0 bases, with 14 bases sitting between them. Germline assignment: CDR1 LNHNV and CDR2 YYDKDF (reference sequence). CDR3 sequence reads: CATSRDLGLEPNYGYTF. CDR3 in DNA: TGTGCCACCAGCAGAGATCTTGGGTTGGAGCCTAACTATGGCTACACCTTC.

This chain connects TRBV3-1 (or the pseudogene TRBV3-2) to TRBJ1-3; a possible D gene is TRBD1 (5 bases). From germline, CDR1 is LGHDT and CDR2 YNNKEL (reference sequence). V lost 6 bases and J 3 bases, leaving 9 bases between the germline ends. This CDR3 contains 13 residues. The CDR3 region is CASRQAGGNTIYF. CDR3 nucleotides: TGTGCCAGCAGACAGGCGGGTGGAAACACCATATATTTT.

The rearrangement uses TRBV28 and TRBJ1-5; D call uncertain. V gave up 1 base and J gave up 3 bases, with 7 bases separating them. The CDR3 sequence is 14 residues long. The germline V gene has CDR1 MDHEN and CDR2 SYDVKM. CDR3 DNA sequence: TGTGCCAGCAGTTTATCGGAGTTCAATCAGCCCCAGCATTTT. The encoded protein is CASSLSEFNQPQHF.

V is TRBV19 and J is TRBJ2-2; no reliable D call. This CDR3 comprises 12 residues. In germline, CDR1 is LNHDA, CDR2 SQIVND (reference sequence). Deletions cut 5 bases from V and 7 bases from J, with 8 bases between. The CDR3, as DNA: TGTGCCAGTAGTTCGTGGGGCGGGGAGCTGTTTTTT. Its translation is CASSSWGGELFF.

In its sample, this clone was seen a few times. The J gene is TRBJ1-2, the V gene TRBV11-2, with D perhaps matching TRBD1 (6 bases). CDR1 is SGHAT, CDR2 FQNNGV, per germline. The CDR3 loop spans 14 amino acids. Trimming stripped 5 bases from V and 4 bases from J, with 14 bases between. CDR3 sequence (DNA): TGTGCCAGCAGCGATGGTTCAGGGGCCTATGGCTACACCTTC. Translating it yields CASSDGSGAYGYTF.

In DNA form, the CDR3 reads TGTGCCAGCAGTTACTTTGCGTCTGGGGCCAACGTCCTGACTTTC. Its translation: CASSYFASGANVLTF. The chain couples TRBV6-5 to TRBJ2-6; D not resolved. Per germline, CDR1 MNHEY and CDR2 SVGAGI. V lost 1 base and J lost 1, with 5 bases in between. There are 15 residues in the CDR3.

This chain uses TRBV19 with TRBJ2-1; D may be TRBD1 or TRBD2 (5 bases each). Germline values: CDR1 LNHDA, CDR2 SQIVND (reference sequence). The CDR3 covers 15 residues. Trimming took off 5 bases at V and 8 bases at J, with 19 bases between the two ends. CDR3 residues: CASSWGGLARDEQFF. The CDR3 DNA sequence: TGTGCCAGTAGTTGGGGCGGGCTAGCTCGGGATGAGCAGTTCTTC.

The chain is built from TRBV28 and TRBJ2-3, with 12 bases aligning to TRBD2. The CDR3 has 17 amino acids. Looked up from germline, CDR1 is MDHEN and CDR2 is SYDVKM. The trim removed 4 bases at V and 2 bases at J, leaving 7 bases unmatched. This CDR3 is CASSSSSGGALTDTQYF. CDR3 DNA sequence: TGTGCCAGCAGTTCCTCTAGCGGGGGGGCTCTCACAGATACGCAGTATTTT.

The chain uses TRBV6-6 and TRBJ1-2; 7 nucleotides agree with TRBD1. This CDR3 region has 13 residues. Germline V CDR1 and CDR2: MNHNY, SVGAGI (reference sequence). V trimming: 6 bases; J trimming: 5 bases; junction bases outside the gene matches: 6. CDR3 nucleotide sequence: TGTGCCAGCAGAACCGGGACAGCGTATGGCTACACCTTC. Its protein is CASRTGTAYGYTF.

This chain links TRBV9 with TRBJ2-3, with a possible D match to TRBD2 (6 bases). This CDR3 is built from 13 residues. Deletions cut 4 bases from V and 10 bases from J, with 16 bases between. CDR1 is SGDLS, CDR2 YYNGEE, per germline. For the CDR3, the DNA is TGTGCCAGCAGCTCGGGACTTTCCGATCCGCAGTATTTT. Amino acid sequence: CASSSGLSDPQYF.

The CDR3 coding sequence is TGCAGTGCTAGTGGGTTGGGCGGCTACACCTTC. It codes for CSASGLGGYTF. The V gene is TRBV20-1, the J gene TRBJ1-2; D unclear. V was cut by 3 bases and J by 8 bases, with 10 bases left in between. CDR3 length: 11 amino acids. Per the germline V gene, CDR1 is DFQATT and CDR2 is SNEGSKA (reference sequence).

This clone was observed once. V usage is TRBV13 and J usage is TRBJ2-7; TRBD1 agrees at 11 bases. Germline V CDR1 and CDR2: PRHDT, FYEKMQ (reference sequence). V was clipped by 5 bases and J by 2 bases; unmatched bases: 8. The CDR3 sequence is 16 residues long. DNA for the CDR3: TGTGCCAGCAGCCATAGAGGGGGACAGGGGGCCTACGAGCAGTACTTC. Amino acids: CASSHRGGQGAYEQYF.

The chain joins TRBV28 to TRBJ2-3; TRBD1 agrees at 8 bases. Trimming took 3 bases from V and 7 from J; bases not matched to a gene: 9. CDR3 length equals 15 residues. CDR1 MDHEN and CDR2 SYDVKM come from the germline V gene. This chain's CDR3 is CASSFSGTGFNTQYF. DNA for the CDR3: TGTGCCAGCAGTTTTTCCGGGACAGGTTTTAATACGCAGTATTTT.

The gene calls are TRBV6-5 and TRBJ1-5; D is undetermined. Germline values: CDR1 MNHEY, CDR2 SVGAGI. Deletions cut 8 bases from V and 4 bases from J, with 9 bases between. This CDR3 is 12 amino acids long. CDR3 residues: CASRTDNQPQHF. The DNA of the CDR3 is TGTGCCAGCCGGACCGATAATCAGCCCCAGCATTTT.

This chain uses TRBV2 with TRBJ1-1; a weak D match, TRBD1 (5 bases). The CDR3 is 15 residues long. From germline, CDR1 is SNHLY and CDR2 FYNNEI. V was shortened by 4 bases and J by 1 base, with 13 bases between the two germline ends. CDR3 region: CASSVLGTGNTEAFF. Here the CDR3 DNA reads TGTGCCAGCAGTGTCCTGGGGACGGGGAACACTGAAGCTTTCTTT.

J is TRBJ1-1 and V is TRBV4-2, with 7 bases identical to TRBD1. CDR1 is LGHNA, CDR2 YNFKEQ, per germline. The CDR3 spans 15 residues. With 3 bases clipped from V and 4 bases from J, the junction kept 8 bases outside the gene matches. For the CDR3, the DNA is TGTGCCAGCAGCCATTCGACAGGGAGAGGCACTGAAGCTTTCTTT. Translation gives CASSHSTGRGTEAFF.